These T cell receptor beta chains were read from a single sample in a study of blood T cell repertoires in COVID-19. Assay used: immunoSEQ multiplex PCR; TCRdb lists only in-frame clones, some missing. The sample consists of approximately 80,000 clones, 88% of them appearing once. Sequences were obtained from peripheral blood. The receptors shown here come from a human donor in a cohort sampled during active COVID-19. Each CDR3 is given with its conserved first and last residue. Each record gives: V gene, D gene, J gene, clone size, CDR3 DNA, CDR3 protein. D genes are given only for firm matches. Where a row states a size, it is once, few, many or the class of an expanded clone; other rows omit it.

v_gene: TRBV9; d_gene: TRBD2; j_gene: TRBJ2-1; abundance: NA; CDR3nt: TGTGCCAGCAGCCAACGACTAGCCCCCTACAATGAGCAGTTCTTC; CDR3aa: CASSQRLAPYNEQFF
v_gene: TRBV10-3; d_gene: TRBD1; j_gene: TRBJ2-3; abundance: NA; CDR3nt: TGTGCCATCAGTGAAAAGCAGGGGGTTCCCACAGATACGCAGTATTTT; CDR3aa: CAISEKQGVPTDTQYF
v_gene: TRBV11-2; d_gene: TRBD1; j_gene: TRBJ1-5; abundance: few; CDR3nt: TGTGCCAGCAGAGAGCGGGACAGGAGTCTCTATAGCAATCAGCCCCAGCATTTT; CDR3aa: CASRERDRSLYSNQPQHF
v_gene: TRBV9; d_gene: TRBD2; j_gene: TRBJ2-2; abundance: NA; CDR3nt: TGTGCCAGCAGCGTAGGCGTTAGCGGGAGGGCTGCCACCGGGGAGCTGTTTTTT; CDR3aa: CASSVGVSGRAATGELFF
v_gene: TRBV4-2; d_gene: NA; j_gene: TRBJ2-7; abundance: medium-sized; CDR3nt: TGTGCCAGCAGCCAAGGTTTGTTACTCTCCTACGAGCAGTACTTC; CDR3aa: CASSQGLLLSYEQYF
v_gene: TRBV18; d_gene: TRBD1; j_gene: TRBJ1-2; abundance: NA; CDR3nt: TGTGCCAGCTCGAGGGGGCTTGGCTATGGCTACACCTTC; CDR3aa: CASSRGLGYGYTF
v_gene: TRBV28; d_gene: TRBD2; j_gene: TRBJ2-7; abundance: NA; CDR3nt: TGTGCCAGCAGTTTAACTAGGGGACTAGTCTTCTCCTACGAGCAGTACTTC; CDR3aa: CASSLTRGLVFSYEQYF
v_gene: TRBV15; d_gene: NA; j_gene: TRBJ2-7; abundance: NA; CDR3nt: TGTGCCACCAGCAGGGACAAATCCTACGAGCAGTACTTC; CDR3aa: CATSRDKSYEQYF
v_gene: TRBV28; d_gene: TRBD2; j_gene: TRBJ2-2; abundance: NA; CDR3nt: TGTGCCAGCAGTACGAGGGGACTAGCGGGAGGTAGCGCGAACACCGGGGAGCTGTTTTTT; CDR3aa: CASSTRGLAGGSANTGELFF
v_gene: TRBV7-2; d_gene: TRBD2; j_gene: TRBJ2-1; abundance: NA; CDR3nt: TGTGCCAGCAGCCCCCAGTCTAGCGGGAAATACAATGAGCAGTTCTTC; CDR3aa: CASSPQSSGKYNEQFF
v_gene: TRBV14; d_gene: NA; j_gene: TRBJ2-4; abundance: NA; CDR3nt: TGTGCCAGCAGCCAAGATGGCAGGGGTCATGACATTCAGTACTTC; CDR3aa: CASSQDGRGHDIQYF
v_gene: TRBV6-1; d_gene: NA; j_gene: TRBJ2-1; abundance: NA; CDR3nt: TGTGCCAGCAGTGAAGGGAGGGGCCTAAACACTGAGCAGTTCTTC; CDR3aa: CASSEGRGLNTEQFF
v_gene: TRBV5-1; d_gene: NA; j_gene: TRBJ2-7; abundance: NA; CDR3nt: TGCGCCAGCAGCTTGAGGGGGGAGCAGTACTTC; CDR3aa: CASSLRGEQYF
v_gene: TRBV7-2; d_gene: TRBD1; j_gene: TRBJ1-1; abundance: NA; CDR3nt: TGTGCCAGCAGCCCCCGGACAGGCTTGAACACTGAAGCTTTCTTT; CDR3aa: CASSPRTGLNTEAFF
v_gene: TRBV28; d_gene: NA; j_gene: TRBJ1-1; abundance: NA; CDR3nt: TGTGCCAGCAGTCTCCTAGGCACCGCATCGAACACTGAAGCTTTCTTT; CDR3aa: CASSLLGTASNTEAFF
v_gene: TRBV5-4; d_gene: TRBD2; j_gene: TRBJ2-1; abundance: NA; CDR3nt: TGTGCCAGCAGAGGCGGGAGTTACAATGAGCAGTTCTTC; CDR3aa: CASRGGSYNEQFF
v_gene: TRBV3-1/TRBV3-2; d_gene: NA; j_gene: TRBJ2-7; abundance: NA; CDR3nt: TGTGCCAGCAAGGGTAATTTGTGGGGGGTCCACGAGCAGTACTTC; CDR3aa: CASKGNLWGVHEQYF
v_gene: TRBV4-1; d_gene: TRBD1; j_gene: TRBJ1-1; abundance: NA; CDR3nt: TGCGCCAGCAGCCAAGACCGGGACAGGGGATTTGCGAACACTGAAGCTTTCTTT; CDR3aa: CASSQDRDRGFANTEAFF
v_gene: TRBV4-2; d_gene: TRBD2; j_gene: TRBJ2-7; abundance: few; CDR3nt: TGTGCCAGCAGCCTACCAGGACTAGTGGAACCCCTCGAGCAGTACTTC; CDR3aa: CASSLPGLVEPLEQYF
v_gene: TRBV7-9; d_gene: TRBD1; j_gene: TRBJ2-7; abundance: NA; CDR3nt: TGTGCCAGCAGCTTAGACTCCGGGACAGGGATATCGGTGTACGAGCAGTACTTC; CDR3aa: CASSLDSGTGISVYEQYF
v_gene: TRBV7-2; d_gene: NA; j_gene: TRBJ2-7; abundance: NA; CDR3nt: TGTGCCAGCAGCTTAGTTCTAGTTACTGAGCAGTACTTC; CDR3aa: CASSLVLVTEQYF
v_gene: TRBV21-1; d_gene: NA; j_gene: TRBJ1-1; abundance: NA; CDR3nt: TGTGCCAGCAGCTTGGCAGGGGGCGAACCTGAAGCTTTCTTT; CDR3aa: CASSLAGGEPEAFF
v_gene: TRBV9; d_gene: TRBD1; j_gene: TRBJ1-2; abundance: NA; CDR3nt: TGTGCCAGCAGCGTAGGAGGGGGCTCTGGCTATGGCTACACCTTC; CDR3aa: CASSVGGGSGYGYTF
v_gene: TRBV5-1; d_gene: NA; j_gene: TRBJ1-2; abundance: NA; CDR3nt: TGCGCCAGCAGCTATGCGCCGGACTCTAACTATGGCTACACCTTC; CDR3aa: CASSYAPDSNYGYTF
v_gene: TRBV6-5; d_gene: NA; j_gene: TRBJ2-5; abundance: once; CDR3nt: TGTGCCAGCAGTTATGGACAGTTCCAAGAGACCCAGTACTTC; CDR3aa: CASSYGQFQETQYF
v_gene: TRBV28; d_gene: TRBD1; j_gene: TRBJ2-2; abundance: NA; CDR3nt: TGTGCCAGCAGCGTGACAGGGTTTAAGAAAACCGGGGAGCTGTTTTTT; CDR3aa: CASSVTGFKKTGELFF
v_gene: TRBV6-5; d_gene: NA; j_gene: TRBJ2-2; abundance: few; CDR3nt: TGTGCCAGCAGTTACATGGCAGCGAACACCGGGGAGCTGTTTTTT; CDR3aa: CASSYMAANTGELFF
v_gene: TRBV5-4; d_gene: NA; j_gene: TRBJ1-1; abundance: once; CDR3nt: TGTGCCAGCAGCTGGGGGGGGAAGAACACTGAAGCTTTCTTT; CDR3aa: CASSWGGKNTEAFF
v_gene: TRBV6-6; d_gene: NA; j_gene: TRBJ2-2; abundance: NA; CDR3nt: TGTGCCAGCAGTTATTATAACGGGGAGCTGTTTTTT; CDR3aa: CASSYYNGELFF